Described below is a single TCR beta chain sequence and its context. This table comes from immunoSEQ multiplex PCR, and its TCRdb copy is limited to in-frame clones, with some not included. The sample carries 250,000 to 350,000 clones, more than 80% recorded once. This specimen comes from a study of blood T cell repertoires in COVID-19. Study context: T cells, B-cell-depleted T cells, or PBMCs provided the cDNA or gDNA that served as material.

The V gene lost 3 bases and the J gene lost 10 bases, with 19 bases spanning the gap. CDR1 and CDR2 from the germline V gene are GTSNPN and SVGIG (reference sequence). The CDR3 runs 13 residues. The specimen sequenced was peripheral blood. This TCR was sampled from a woman between 25 and 40 years old with active or convalescent COVID-19. The rearrangement uses TRBV30 and TRBJ2-7, with a weak D call TRBD2 (5 bases). CDR3 sequence reads: CAWRAGLLPSQYF. CDR3 nucleotide sequence: TGTGCCTGGAGGGCTGGACTCCTTCCCTCCCAGTACTTC.